Listed below are T cell receptor beta chains from one sample, sequenced in a study of blood T cell repertoires in COVID-19. Assay: immunoSEQ multiplex PCR; the TCRdb copy retains only in-frame clones and omits some. The sample consists of about 180,000 clones, around 83% of them appearing once. The sequenced sample consisted of peripheral blood. The origin of the receptors is an older woman with COVID-19, enrolled during active disease. Each CDR3 is given with its conserved first and last residue. The order of the fields is J gene, clone size, D gene, V gene, CDR3 protein, CDR3 DNA. The D gene is left open where the match is weak. Not every row has a clone size; where given, it reads once, few, many or a size class.

J: TRBJ2-2
size: .
D: TRBD2
V: TRBV11-2
CDR3: CASSSTGREARSRTGELFF
DNA: TGTGCCAGCAGCTCCACAGGGCGGGAGGCCAGATCAAGAACCGGGGAGCTGTTTTTT

J: TRBJ1-2
size: .
D: TRBD1
V: TRBV19
CDR3: CASSSSEGQGMVYGYTF
DNA: TGTGCCAGTAGTTCTAGCGAGGGACAGGGGATGGTCTATGGCTACACCTTC

J: TRBJ1-1
size: .
D: .
V: TRBV19
CDR3: CASSAGRRTEAFF
DNA: TGTGCCAGTAGTGCGGGACGACGGACTGAAGCTTTCTTT

J: TRBJ2-7
size: .
D: TRBD2
V: TRBV18
CDR3: CASSVAGGTYEQYF
DNA: TGTGCCAGCTCCGTAGCGGGAGGTACCTACGAGCAGTACTTC

J: TRBJ2-5
size: .
D: .
V: TRBV6-5
CDR3: CASSYSPGRETQYF
DNA: TGTGCCAGCAGTTACTCGCCGGGAAGAGAGACCCAGTACTTC

J: TRBJ2-7
size: .
D: TRBD2
V: TRBV2
CDR3: CASNPSGGSYEQYF
DNA: TGTGCCAGCAACCCTAGCGGGGGATCCTACGAGCAGTACTTC

J: TRBJ1-4
size: .
D: .
V: TRBV6-5
CDR3: CATTRQINEKLFF
DNA: TGTGCCACAACGAGACAGATAAATGAAAAACTGTTTTTT

J: TRBJ1-4
size: .
D: .
V: TRBV7-2
CDR3: CASSLDPGEGEKLFF
DNA: TGTGCCAGCAGCTTAGATCCAGGGGAGGGTGAAAAACTGTTTTTT

J: TRBJ1-1
size: .
D: .
V: TRBV5-6
CDR3: CASSPRTVNTEAFF
DNA: TGTGCCAGCAGCCCTCGGACAGTGAACACTGAAGCTTTCTTT

J: TRBJ2-2
size: .
D: TRBD2
V: TRBV5-8
CDR3: CASRPRTTSGTDGELFF
DNA: TGTGCCAGCAGACCCCGAACGACTAGCGGGACGGACGGGGAGCTGTTTTTT

J: TRBJ1-5
size: .
D: .
V: TRBV28
CDR3: CASSRGGGEPRPQHF
DNA: TGTGCCAGCAGCCGGGGGGGTGGGGAGCCACGGCCCCAGCATTTT

J: TRBJ2-2
size: .
D: .
V: TRBV2
CDR3: CASSPTYTGELFF
DNA: TGTGCCAGCAGCCCCACTTACACCGGGGAGCTGTTTTTT

J: TRBJ2-3
size: .
D: .
V: TRBV19
CDR3: CASSIGSFGTQYF
DNA: TGTGCCAGTAGTATAGGGAGCTTCGGTACGCAGTATTTT

J: TRBJ1-2
size: once
D: .
V: TRBV28
CDR3: CASSRYGYTF
DNA: TGTGCCAGCAGTCGCTATGGCTACACCTTC

J: TRBJ2-7
size: few
D: .
V: TRBV2
CDR3: CASSSGTYEQYF
DNA: TGTGCCAGCAGTTCAGGAACCTACGAGCAGTACTTC

J: TRBJ1-5
size: few
D: .
V: TRBV19
CDR3: CASSIVGVSNQPQHF
DNA: TGTGCCAGTAGTATCGTCGGGGTTAGCAATCAGCCCCAGCATTTT

J: TRBJ2-7
size: once
D: .
V: TRBV7-2
CDR3: CASSLGGLSYEQYF
DNA: TGTGCCAGCAGCTTGGGGGGACTTAGTTACGAGCAGTACTTC

J: TRBJ2-1
size: once
D: TRBD2
V: TRBV28
CDR3: CASTSGGVDYNEQFF
DNA: TGTGCCAGCACCTCCGGGGGGGTAGACTACAATGAGCAGTTCTTC

J: TRBJ1-4
size: .
D: .
V: TRBV24-1
CDR3: CATKAGSGDEKLFF
DNA: TGTGCCACCAAGGCAGGGTCGGGAGATGAAAAACTGTTTTTT

J: TRBJ2-7
size: .
D: .
V: TRBV5-1
CDR3: CASSLEGGKYEQYF
DNA: TGCGCCAGCAGCTTGGAAGGGGGAAAATACGAGCAGTACTTC

J: TRBJ2-1
size: .
D: .
V: TRBV5-6
CDR3: CASSRELGYNEQFF
DNA: TGTGCCAGCAGCAGGGAGTTGGGGTACAATGAGCAGTTCTTC

J: TRBJ2-7
size: .
D: .
V: TRBV19
CDR3: CASSRNRAAHPYEQYF
DNA: TGTGCCAGTAGTCGGAACAGGGCAGCTCATCCCTACGAGCAGTACTTC

J: TRBJ2-1
size: once
D: TRBD1
V: TRBV11-2
CDR3: CASSFPGTGSNEQFF
DNA: TGTGCCAGCAGCTTTCCCGGGACAGGGAGTAATGAGCAGTTCTTC

J: TRBJ1-1
size: once
D: .
V: TRBV9
CDR3: CASSVGPGGGRVMNTEAFF
DNA: TGTGCCAGCAGCGTAGGCCCTGGGGGGGGTCGGGTGATGAACACTGAAGCTTTCTTT

J: TRBJ2-2
size: .
D: TRBD2
V: TRBV7-7
CDR3: CASSPGLAGTTGELFF
DNA: TGTGCCAGCAGCCCGGGACTAGCGGGAACTACCGGGGAGCTGTTTTTT

J: TRBJ2-7
size: .
D: TRBD2
V: TRBV6-5
CDR3: CASRQLAGGSYEQYF
DNA: TGTGCCAGCAGGCAACTAGCGGGAGGTTCCTACGAGCAGTACTTC

J: TRBJ2-2
size: once
D: .
V: TRBV19
CDR3: CASKDSARVNTGELFF
DNA: TGTGCCAGTAAGGACAGCGCTCGAGTGAACACCGGGGAGCTGTTTTTT

J: TRBJ2-1
size: .
D: .
V: TRBV3-1/TRBV3-2
CDR3: CASSQASGEQFF
DNA: TGTGCCAGCAGCCAAGCTTCCGGTGAGCAGTTCTTC

J: TRBJ2-3
size: .
D: TRBD1
V: TRBV5-1
CDR3: CASSLVGQGITDTQYF
DNA: TGCGCCAGCAGCTTGGTCGGACAGGGTATTACAGATACGCAGTATTTT

J: TRBJ2-3
size: .
D: TRBD2
V: TRBV7-2
CDR3: CASSGGLAGLAQYF
DNA: TGTGCCAGCAGCGGTGGACTAGCGGGGTTGGCGCAGTATTTT

J: TRBJ2-1
size: .
D: .
V: TRBV6-5
CDR3: CASSYTAAYNEQFF
DNA: TGTGCCAGCAGTTATACGGCGGCCTACAATGAGCAGTTCTTC

J: TRBJ2-7
size: .
D: TRBD2
V: TRBV30
CDR3: CAWLGTSGRRDEQYF
DNA: TGTGCCTGGTTAGGTACTAGCGGGAGGAGAGACGAGCAGTACTTC

J: TRBJ2-1
size: few
D: TRBD2
V: TRBV5-1
CDR3: CASSPLATYNEQFF
DNA: TGCGCCAGCAGCCCACTAGCGACTTACAATGAGCAGTTCTTC

J: TRBJ1-1
size: .
D: TRBD1
V: TRBV24-1
CDR3: CATRDRANSEAFF
DNA: TGTGCCACCAGGGACAGGGCGAACTCTGAAGCTTTCTTT

J: TRBJ2-2
size: .
D: .
V: TRBV28
CDR3: CASSLSGNTGELFF
DNA: TGTGCCAGCAGTTTATCGGGGAACACCGGGGAGCTGTTTTTT

J: TRBJ2-7
size: .
D: TRBD2
V: TRBV18
CDR3: CASSEPIAGEQYF
DNA: TGTGCCAGCTCAGAACCTATAGCGGGCGAGCAGTACTTC

J: TRBJ2-1
size: .
D: .
V: TRBV5-5
CDR3: CASSLAEPYNEQFF
DNA: TGTGCCAGCAGCTTGGCGGAGCCCTACAATGAGCAGTTCTTC

J: TRBJ1-6
size: .
D: TRBD1
V: TRBV5-6
CDR3: CASSFGTANSPLHF
DNA: TGTGCCAGCAGCTTTGGGACAGCCAATTCACCCCTCCACTTT

J: TRBJ2-5
size: once
D: .
V: TRBV7-2
CDR3: CASSLLASQETQYF
DNA: TGTGCCAGCAGCTTACTAGCGTCCCAAGAGACCCAGTACTTC

J: TRBJ2-5
size: .
D: .
V: TRBV5-1
CDR3: CASSLAVQETQYF
DNA: TGCGCCAGCAGCTTGGCGGTGCAAGAGACCCAGTACTTC

J: TRBJ2-1
size: .
D: TRBD2
V: TRBV7-2
CDR3: CASSAGLAGEHNEQFF
DNA: TGTGCCAGCAGCGCCGGACTAGCGGGAGAGCACAATGAGCAGTTCTTC

J: TRBJ2-7
size: .
D: TRBD2
V: TRBV28
CDR3: CASSSSGGSYEQYF
DNA: TGTGCCAGCAGTTCTAGCGGGGGGTCCTACGAGCAGTACTTC

J: TRBJ2-2
size: .
D: TRBD1
V: TRBV27
CDR3: CASSFWGQVGELFF
DNA: TGTGCCAGCAGTTTCTGGGGACAGGTCGGGGAGCTGTTTTTT

J: TRBJ1-1
size: .
D: TRBD1
V: TRBV6-2/TRBV6-3
CDR3: CASSYRTGGAFTEAFF
DNA: TGTGCCAGCAGTTACAGGACAGGGGGCGCGTTCACTGAAGCTTTCTTT

J: TRBJ1-2
size: .
D: TRBD1
V: TRBV19
CDR3: CASSPGQFYGYTF
DNA: TGTGCCAGTAGTCCGGGACAGTTCTATGGCTACACCTTC

J: TRBJ1-5
size: once
D: .
V: TRBV5-6
CDR3: CASSLNAGDSNQPQHF
DNA: TGTGCCAGCAGCTTGAATGCGGGAGATAGCAATCAGCCCCAGCATTTT

J: TRBJ2-7
size: .
D: .
V: TRBV18
CDR3: CASSRPQGEQYF
DNA: TGTGCCAGCTCACGACCCCAGGGCGAGCAGTACTTC

J: TRBJ2-7
size: .
D: TRBD1
V: TRBV19
CDR3: CASSLTGGTSYEQYF
DNA: TGTGCCAGTAGTCTCACAGGGGGGACCTCCTACGAGCAGTACTTC

J: TRBJ1-1
size: once
D: TRBD1
V: TRBV12-3/TRBV12-4
CDR3: CASVGQINTEAFF
DNA: TGTGCCAGCGTGGGACAGATTAACACTGAAGCTTTCTTT

J: TRBJ2-5
size: few
D: TRBD2
V: TRBV7-9
CDR3: CASSFAGGPWETQYF
DNA: TGTGCCAGCAGCTTCGCGGGAGGGCCGTGGGAGACCCAGTACTTC

J: TRBJ2-1
size: .
D: TRBD2
V: TRBV6-2/TRBV6-3
CDR3: CASSPGTSSNEQFF
DNA: TGTGCCAGCAGTCCCGGGACTAGCAGCAATGAGCAGTTCTTC

J: TRBJ2-1
size: .
D: TRBD2
V: TRBV5-1
CDR3: CASSLGLAVNEQFF
DNA: TGCGCCAGCAGCTTGGGCCTAGCGGTGAATGAGCAGTTCTTC

J: TRBJ2-7
size: few
D: TRBD1
V: TRBV6-2/TRBV6-3
CDR3: CASSTADRGGYEQYF
DNA: TGTGCCAGCAGTACTGCGGACAGGGGAGGATACGAGCAGTACTTC

J: TRBJ2-1
size: once
D: .
V: TRBV28
CDR3: CASSLGGQPNEQFF
DNA: TGTGCCAGCAGTTTGGGGGGGCAACCCAATGAGCAGTTCTTC

J: TRBJ2-1
size: .
D: TRBD2
V: TRBV7-2
CDR3: CASSRELAGHNEQFF
DNA: TGTGCCAGCAGCCGGGAACTAGCGGGACACAATGAGCAGTTCTTC

J: TRBJ2-1
size: .
D: .
V: TRBV30
CDR3: CAWILLAGPYNEQFF
DNA: TGTGCCTGGATTCTACTAGCAGGCCCCTACAATGAGCAGTTCTTC